This record looks at one T cell receptor beta chain sequence and its context. This sample is part of a study of blood T cell repertoires in COVID-19. Looking at the study overall: Some COVID-19 samples were acute and others convalescent; all came from the United States, Italy and Spain.

The V segment lost 6 bases and the J segment 5 bases; nucleotides outside the gene matches: 8. The CDR3 has 15 residues. CDR1 and CDR2 from the germline V gene are MDHEN and SYDVKM. Authors' methods: Using reference gene primer amplification, nucleated cell counts were estimated. TCRdb's copy holds only in-frame clones and misses some; the assay was immunoSEQ multiplex PCR. That table supplies the V and J calls and clone size; D and trimming were determined from the DNA. Of about 150,000 clones in the sample, almost 85% are singletons; the top ten hold 2.5% to 3%. Patients from Seattle were sampled longitudinally, starting during active infection.

The sequencing sample was made of peripheral blood. The chain has TRBV28 and TRBJ2-3; 10 bases fit TRBD2. This sequence originates from a woman older than 75 with COVID-19, enrolled during active disease. The CDR3 region is CASRSSGRAVDTQYF. DNA of the CDR3: TGTGCCAGCAGGTCCAGCGGGAGGGCTGTAGATACGCAGTATTTT.